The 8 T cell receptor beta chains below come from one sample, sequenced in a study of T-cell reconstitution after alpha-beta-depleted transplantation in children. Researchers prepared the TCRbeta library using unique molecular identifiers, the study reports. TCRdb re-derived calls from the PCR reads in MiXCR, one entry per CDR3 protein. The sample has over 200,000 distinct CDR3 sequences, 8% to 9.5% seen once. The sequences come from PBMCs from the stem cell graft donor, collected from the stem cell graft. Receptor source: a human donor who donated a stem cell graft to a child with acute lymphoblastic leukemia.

CDR3 residues: CSAREVVGGLDPPEQYF. CDR3 bases: TGCAGTGCTAGAGAGGTAGTTGGGGGACTAGACCCCCCGGAGCAGTACTTC. The rearrangement uses TRBV20-1 and TRBJ2-7; 8 bases fit TRBD2. Germline V lookup: CDR1 DFQATT, CDR2 SNEGSKA (reference sequence). V gave up 0 bases and J gave up 7 bases; unmatched junction bases: 17. This CDR3 comprises 17 residues.

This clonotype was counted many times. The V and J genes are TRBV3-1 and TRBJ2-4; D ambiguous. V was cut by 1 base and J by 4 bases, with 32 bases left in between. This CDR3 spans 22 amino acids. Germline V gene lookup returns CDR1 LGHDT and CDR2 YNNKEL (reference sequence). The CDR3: CASSQGIATNGKHGSKKNIQYF. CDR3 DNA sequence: TGTGCCAGCAGCCAAGGTATTGCAACCAATGGGAAACACGGTTCAAAAAAAAACATTCAGTACTTC.

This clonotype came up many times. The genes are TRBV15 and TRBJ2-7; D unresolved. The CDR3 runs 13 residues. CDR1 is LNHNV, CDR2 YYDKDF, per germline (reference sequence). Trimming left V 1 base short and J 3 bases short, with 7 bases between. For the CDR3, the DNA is TGTGCCACCAGCAGAGGGGAACTCTACGAGCAGTACTTC. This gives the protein CATSRGELYEQYF.

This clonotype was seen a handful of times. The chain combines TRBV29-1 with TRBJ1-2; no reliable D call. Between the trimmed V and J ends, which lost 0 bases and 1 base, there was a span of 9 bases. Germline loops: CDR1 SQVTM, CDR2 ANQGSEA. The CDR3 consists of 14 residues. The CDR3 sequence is CSVEEVQINYGYTF. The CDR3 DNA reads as TGCAGCGTTGAAGAAGTTCAGATTAACTATGGCTACACCTTC.

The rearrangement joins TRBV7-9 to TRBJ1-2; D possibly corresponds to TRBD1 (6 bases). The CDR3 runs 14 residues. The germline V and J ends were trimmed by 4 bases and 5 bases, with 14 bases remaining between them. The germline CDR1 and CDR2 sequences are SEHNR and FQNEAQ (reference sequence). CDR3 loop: CASSSQGNSYGYTF. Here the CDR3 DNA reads TGTGCCAGCAGCTCTCAGGGGAATTCGTATGGCTACACCTTC.

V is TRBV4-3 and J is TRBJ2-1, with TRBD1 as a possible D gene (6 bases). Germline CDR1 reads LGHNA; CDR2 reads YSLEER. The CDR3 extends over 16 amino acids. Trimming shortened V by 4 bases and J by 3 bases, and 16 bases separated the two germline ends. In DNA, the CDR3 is TGCGCCAGCAGCCTCGAACAGGGAAATGTCTACAATGAGCAGTTCTTC. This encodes CASSLEQGNVYNEQFF.

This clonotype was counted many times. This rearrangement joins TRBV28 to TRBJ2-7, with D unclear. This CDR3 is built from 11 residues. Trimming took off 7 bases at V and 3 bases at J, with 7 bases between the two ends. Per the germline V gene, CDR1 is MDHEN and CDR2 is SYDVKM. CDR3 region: CASNQGYEQYF. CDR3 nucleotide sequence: TGTGCCAGCAATCAAGGCTACGAGCAGTACTTC. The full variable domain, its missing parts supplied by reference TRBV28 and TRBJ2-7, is DVKVTQSSRYLVKRTGEKVFLECVQDMDHENMFWYRQDPGLGLRLIYFSYDVKMKEKGDIPEGYSVSREKKERFSLILESASTNQTSMYLCASNQGYEQYFGPGTRLTVT.

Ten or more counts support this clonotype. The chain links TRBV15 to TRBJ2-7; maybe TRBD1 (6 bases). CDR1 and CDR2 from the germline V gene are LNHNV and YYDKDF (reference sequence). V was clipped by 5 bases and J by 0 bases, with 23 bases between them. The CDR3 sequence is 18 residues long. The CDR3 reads CATSSHLQGPESSYEQYF. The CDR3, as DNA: TGTGCCACCAGCTCGCACTTGCAGGGGCCAGAGAGCTCCTACGAGCAGTACTTC.